The sequence of this T cell receptor beta chain was determined in a study of cytomegalovirus exposure and HLA in healthy donors. Study-wide points: In terms of immune exposure information, only CMV serostatus was available. HLA alleles showed associations with some 15,000 TCR beta sequences in a later analysis, at a 0.05 false discovery rate.

The PCR used 60 Vbeta and 13 Jbeta primers. Clones were read by immunoSEQ multiplex PCR, and TCRdb kept only the in-frame ones, dropping some. The sample has 90,000 to 130,000 clones; less than 85% are singletons. This CDR3 comprises 14 residues. Trimming cost V 4 bases and J 4 bases, with 10 bases left between them. Germline assignment: CDR1 SNHLY and CDR2 FYNNEI. About this clone: Its antigen is undetermined.

This sequence originates from a man under 40 in good health and CMV-seropositive. This sequence joins TRBV2 and TRBJ1-4; D not resolved. The sample taken for sequencing was PBMCs. As DNA, the CDR3 is TGTGCCAGCAGTGTTACAGCCGGTAATGAAAAACTGTTTTTT. Protein sequence: CASSVTAGNEKLFF.